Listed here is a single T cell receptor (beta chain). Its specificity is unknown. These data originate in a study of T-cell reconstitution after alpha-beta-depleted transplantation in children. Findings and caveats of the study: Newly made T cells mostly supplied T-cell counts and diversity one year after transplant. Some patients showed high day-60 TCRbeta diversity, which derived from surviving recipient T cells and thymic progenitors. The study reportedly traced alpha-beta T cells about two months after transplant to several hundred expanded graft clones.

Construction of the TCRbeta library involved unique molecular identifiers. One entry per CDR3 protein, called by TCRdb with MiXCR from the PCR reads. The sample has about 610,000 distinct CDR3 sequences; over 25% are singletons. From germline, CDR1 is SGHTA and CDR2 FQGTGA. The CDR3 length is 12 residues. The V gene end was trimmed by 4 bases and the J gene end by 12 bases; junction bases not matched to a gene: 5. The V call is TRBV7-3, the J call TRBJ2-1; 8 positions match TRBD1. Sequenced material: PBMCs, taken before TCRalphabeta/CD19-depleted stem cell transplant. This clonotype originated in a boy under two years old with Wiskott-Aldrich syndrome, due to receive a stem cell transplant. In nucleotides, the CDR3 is TGTGCCAGCAGCTCCACAGGGGGTATGCAGTTCTTC. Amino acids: CASSSTGGMQFF. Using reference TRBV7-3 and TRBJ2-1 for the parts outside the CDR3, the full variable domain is GAGVSQTPSNKVTEKGKYVELRCDPISGHTALYWYRQSLGQGPEFLIYFQGTGAADDSGLPNDRFFAVRPEGSVSTLKIQRTERGDSAVYLCASSSTGGMQFFGPGTRLTVL.